This T cell receptor (beta chain) came from a study of immune evolution from preneoplasia to lung adenocarcinoma. V lost 4 bases and J 7 bases, leaving 19 bases between the germline ends. The CDR3 extends over 15 amino acids. Germline assignment: CDR1 SGDLS and CDR2 YYNGEE. Here immunoSEQ multiplex PCR was the method, and the copy in TCRdb shows in-frame clones only, minus some. The table has some 9,100 clones, over 70% seen once; the top ten hold 6.6%. The sequence derives from a person aged 55 to 79 with lung adenocarcinoma. The sample consisted of FFPE lung adenocarcinoma in situ tissue. The rearrangement uses TRBV9 and TRBJ2-3; unclear D gene. The DNA for the CDR3 is TGTGCCAGCAGCTCAGCCCCCGGGCCCCCCAATACGCAGTATTTT. It is translated as CASSSAPGPPNTQYF.